This TCR beta chain was sequenced in a study of blood T cell repertoires in COVID-19. Study background: There were acute and convalescent COVID-19 samples, and they came from the United States, Italy and Spain.

Under the authors' procedure: Reference gene primers were amplified, and this amplification served to estimate nucleated cell counts. The data were produced by immunoSEQ multiplex PCR, yet TCRdb's version contains in-frame clones alone and is incomplete. V, J and clone size derive from that table, while D and trimming were established from the DNA sequence. Seen here are 150,000 or so clones, 70% to 90% observed once, and the top ten hold 7.5% to 8.5%. This CDR3 has 20 residues. Material: peripheral blood. This chain connects TRBV21-1 to TRBJ2-7; TRBD1 is the table's D call, not checked against the DNA. TRBV21-1 is a pseudogene segment. The receptor was isolated from a woman aged 55-69 years with acute or convalescent COVID-19. The CDR3 protein is CASSKPRPPPGQHVAYEQYF. The DNA for the CDR3 is TGTGCCAGCAGCAAGCCTAGACCTCCCCCGGGACAGCATGTAGCCTACGAGCAGTACTTC.